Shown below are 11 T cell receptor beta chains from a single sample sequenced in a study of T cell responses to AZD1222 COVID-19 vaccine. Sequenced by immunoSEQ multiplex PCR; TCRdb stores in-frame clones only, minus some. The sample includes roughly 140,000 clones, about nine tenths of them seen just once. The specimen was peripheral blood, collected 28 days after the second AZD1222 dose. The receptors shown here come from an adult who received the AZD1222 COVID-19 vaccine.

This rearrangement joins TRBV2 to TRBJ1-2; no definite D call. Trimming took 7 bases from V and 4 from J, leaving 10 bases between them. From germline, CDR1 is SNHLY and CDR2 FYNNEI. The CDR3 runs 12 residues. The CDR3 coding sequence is TGTGCCAGCAAAAGGCGGGTCTATGGCTACACCTTC. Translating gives CASKRRVYGYTF. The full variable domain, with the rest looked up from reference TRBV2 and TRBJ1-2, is EPEVTQTPSHQVTQMGQEVILRCVPISNHLYFYWYRQILGQKVEFLVSFYNNEISEKSEIFDDQFSVERPDGSNFTLKIRSTKLEDSAMYFCASKRRVYGYTFGSGTRLTVV.

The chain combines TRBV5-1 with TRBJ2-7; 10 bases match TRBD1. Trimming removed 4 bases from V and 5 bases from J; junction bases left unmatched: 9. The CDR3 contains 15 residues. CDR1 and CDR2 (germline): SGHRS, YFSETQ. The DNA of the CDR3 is TGCGCCAGCAGCAAAGGGACAGGGGTATTTGACGAGCAGTACTTC. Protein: CASSKGTGVFDEQYF.

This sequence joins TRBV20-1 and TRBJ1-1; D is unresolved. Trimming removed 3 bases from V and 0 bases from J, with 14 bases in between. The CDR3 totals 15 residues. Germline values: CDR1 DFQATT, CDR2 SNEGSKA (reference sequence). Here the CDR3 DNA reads TGCAGTGCTAGTCGACGGAACACCATGAACACTGAAGCTTTCTTT. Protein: CSASRRNTMNTEAFF.

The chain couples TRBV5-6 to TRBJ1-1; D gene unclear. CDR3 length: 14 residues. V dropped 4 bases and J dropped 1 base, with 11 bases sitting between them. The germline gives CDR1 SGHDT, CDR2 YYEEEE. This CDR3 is CASSDGIPNTEAFF. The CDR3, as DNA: TGTGCCAGCAGCGACGGTATACCGAACACTGAAGCTTTCTTT.

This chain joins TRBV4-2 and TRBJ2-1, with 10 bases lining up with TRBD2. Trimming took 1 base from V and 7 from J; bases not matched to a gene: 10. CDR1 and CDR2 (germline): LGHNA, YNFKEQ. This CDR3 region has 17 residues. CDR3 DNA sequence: TGTGCCAGCAGCCAAGTATCGGGCCTAGCGGGAGTGAATGAGCAGTTCTTC. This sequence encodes CASSQVSGLAGVNEQFF.

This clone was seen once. The CDR3 sequence is CASSPIGTGAIGNTEAFF. The DNA of the CDR3 is TGTGCCAGCTCACCTATTGGGACAGGGGCTATCGGGAACACTGAAGCTTTCTTT. The V gene is TRBV18, the J gene TRBJ1-1; TRBD1 agrees at 10 bases. The germline CDR1 and CDR2 sequences are KGHSH and LQKENI. There are 18 residues in the CDR3. V shed 3 bases, J shed 1 base, and the junction held 11 bases outside the gene matches. Full variable domain (rest looked up from reference TRBV18 and TRBJ1-1): NAGVMQNPRHLVRRRGQEARLRCSPMKGHSHVYWYRQLPEEGLKFMVYLQKENIIDESGMPKERFSAEFPKEGPSILRIQQVVRGDSAAYFCASSPIGTGAIGNTEAFFGQGTRLTVV.

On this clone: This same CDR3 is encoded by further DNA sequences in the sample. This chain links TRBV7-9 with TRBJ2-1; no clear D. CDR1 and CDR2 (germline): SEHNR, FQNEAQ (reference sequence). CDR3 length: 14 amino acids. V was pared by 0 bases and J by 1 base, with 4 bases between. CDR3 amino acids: CASSLAGSYNEQFF. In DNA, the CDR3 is TGTGCCAGCAGCTTAGCAGGGTCCTACAATGAGCAGTTCTTC.

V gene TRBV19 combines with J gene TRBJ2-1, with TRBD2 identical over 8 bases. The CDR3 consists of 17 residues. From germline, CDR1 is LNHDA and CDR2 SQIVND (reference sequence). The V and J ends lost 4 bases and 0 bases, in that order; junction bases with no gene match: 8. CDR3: CASSTQSGGSSYNEQFF. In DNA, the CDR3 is TGTGCCAGTAGTACTCAATCGGGGGGGAGCTCCTACAATGAGCAGTTCTTC.

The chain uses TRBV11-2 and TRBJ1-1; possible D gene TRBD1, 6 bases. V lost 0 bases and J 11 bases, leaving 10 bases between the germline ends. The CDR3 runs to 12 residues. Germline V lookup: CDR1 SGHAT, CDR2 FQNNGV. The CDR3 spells CASSLELGGAFF. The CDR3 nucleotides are TGTGCCAGCAGCTTAGAGTTGGGGGGCGCTTTCTTT.

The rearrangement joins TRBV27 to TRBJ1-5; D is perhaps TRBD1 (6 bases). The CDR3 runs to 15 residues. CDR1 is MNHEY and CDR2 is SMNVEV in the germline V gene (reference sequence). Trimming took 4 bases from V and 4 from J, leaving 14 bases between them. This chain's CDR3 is CASSSLQGPNQPQHF. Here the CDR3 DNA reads TGTGCCAGCAGTTCCCTCCAGGGGCCAAATCAGCCCCAGCATTTT.

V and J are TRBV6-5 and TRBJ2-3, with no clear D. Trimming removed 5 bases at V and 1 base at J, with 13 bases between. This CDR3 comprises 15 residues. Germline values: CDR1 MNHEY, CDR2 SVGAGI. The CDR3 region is CASSPATWGTDTQYF. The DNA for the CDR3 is TGTGCCAGCAGTCCCGCCACTTGGGGCACAGATACGCAGTATTTT.